The rows below give T cell receptor beta chains drawn from one sample of a study of control samples from healthy donors and cancer patients. Sequencing used immunoSEQ multiplex PCR; TCRdb keeps in-frame clones, though not all of them. The sample has some 140,000 clones, about 94% seen once. What was sequenced was blood. The receptors here all came from a middle-aged man in good health. Both conserved end residues are trimmed from each CDR3.

j_gene: TRBJ1-2
v_gene: TRBV2
CDR3aa: ASSLETGDGYT

j_gene: TRBJ1-1
v_gene: TRBV18
CDR3aa: ASSLGGANTEAF

j_gene: TRBJ2-3
v_gene: TRBV5-1
CDR3aa: ASSLVGSGGTDTQY

j_gene: TRBJ2-2
v_gene: TRBV6-2/TRBV6-3
CDR3aa: ASSYRTSGTGELF

j_gene: TRBJ1-5
v_gene: TRBV19
CDR3aa: ASSIDDAGNQPQH

j_gene: TRBJ2-5
v_gene: TRBV7-8
CDR3aa: ASSLVGPRGRETQY

j_gene: TRBJ1-4
v_gene: TRBV7-6
CDR3aa: ASSLDGGINEKLF

j_gene: TRBJ1-1
v_gene: TRBV3-1/TRBV3-2
CDR3aa: ASSQDPQGANTEAF

j_gene: TRBJ1-2
v_gene: TRBV28
CDR3aa: ASSLSRGGYGYT

j_gene: TRBJ2-7
v_gene: TRBV6-5
CDR3aa: ASSRAGEGRQY

j_gene: TRBJ2-7
v_gene: TRBV6-5
CDR3aa: ASRRGQVSYEQY

j_gene: TRBJ1-1
v_gene: TRBV2
CDR3aa: ASSDRTDTEAF

j_gene: TRBJ2-2
v_gene: TRBV28
CDR3aa: ASKGGYTGELF

j_gene: TRBJ2-7
v_gene: TRBV11-2
CDR3aa: ASSFTGTTGLYEQY

j_gene: TRBJ2-7
v_gene: TRBV27
CDR3aa: ASSLSGGFYEQY

j_gene: TRBJ1-2
v_gene: TRBV12-3/TRBV12-4
CDR3aa: ASSFLLNYGYT

j_gene: TRBJ1-1
v_gene: TRBV6-1
CDR3aa: ASSEGRVVGTEAF

j_gene: TRBJ1-6
v_gene: TRBV4-3
CDR3aa: ASSQKFSGSPLH

j_gene: TRBJ1-2
v_gene: TRBV4-1
CDR3aa: ASSQVEQGAGLYGYT

j_gene: TRBJ2-3
v_gene: TRBV7-9
CDR3aa: ASSHNKGAESDTQY

j_gene: TRBJ1-1
v_gene: TRBV24-1
CDR3aa: ATEGANTEAF

j_gene: TRBJ2-5
v_gene: TRBV30
CDR3aa: AWSEGSPRETQY

j_gene: TRBJ1-5
v_gene: TRBV28
CDR3aa: ASSLWDSNQPQH

j_gene: TRBJ2-7
v_gene: TRBV28
CDR3aa: ASSFPRDRIAYEQY

j_gene: TRBJ1-4
v_gene: TRBV28
CDR3aa: ASSSGTGGEWGKLF

j_gene: TRBJ1-5
v_gene: TRBV7-2
CDR3aa: ASSLAGGTGGWGNQPQH

j_gene: TRBJ2-7
v_gene: TRBV5-6
CDR3aa: ASSLGNGAYEQY

j_gene: TRBJ1-2
v_gene: TRBV28
CDR3aa: ASSLGTGTTNYGYT

j_gene: TRBJ1-1
v_gene: TRBV29-1
CDR3aa: SVFKGPTEAF